In this sample, the clone carrying this T cell receptor beta chain turned up once. Its antigen is not known. A much larger clonotype is one base distant, so this may be a read error. V dropped 1 base and J dropped 4 bases, with 10 bases sitting between them. This CDR3 has 14 amino acids. Germline values: CDR1 SGHRS, CDR2 YFSETQ. The data derive from a study of blood T cells in healthy people across ages. Study results and limitations: Getting older went along with TCR beta diversity per million T cells dropping roughly linearly. Unsorted PBMCs prevented conclusive naive versus antigen-experienced comparison.

Next came a second PCR, run for about 7 to 12 cycles, which used a sample-barcoded 5' primer along with a J-beta primer mix. Each single sample gave us at least 3 million CDR3-containing paired-end reads. TCRdb ran MiXCR on the 5' RACE reads and lists one entry per CDR3 protein. The sample includes roughly 1.4 million distinct CDR3 sequences, approximately 63% seen only once; the top ten take under 8.5%. Sequencing used blood. The source of this sequence is a man in his late teens or twenties in good health. The chain has TRBV5-1 and TRBJ2-3, with D possibly matching TRBD2 (5 bases). The CDR3 here is CASSLNAGADTQYF. CDR3 bases: TGCGCCAGCAGCTTGAATGCGGGCGCAGATACGCAGTATTTT.